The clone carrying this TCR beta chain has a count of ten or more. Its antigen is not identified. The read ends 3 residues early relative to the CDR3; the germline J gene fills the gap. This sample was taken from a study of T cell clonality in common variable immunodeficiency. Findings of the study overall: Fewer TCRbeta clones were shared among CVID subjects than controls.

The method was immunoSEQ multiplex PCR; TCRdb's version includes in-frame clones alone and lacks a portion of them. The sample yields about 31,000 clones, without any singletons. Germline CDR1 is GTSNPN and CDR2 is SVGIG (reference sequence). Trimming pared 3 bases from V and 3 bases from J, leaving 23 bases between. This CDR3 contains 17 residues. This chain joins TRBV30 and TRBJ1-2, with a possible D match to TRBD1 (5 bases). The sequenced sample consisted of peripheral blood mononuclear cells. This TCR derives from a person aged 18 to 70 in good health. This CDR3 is CAWRAGSRARSHYGYTF. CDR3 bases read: TGTGCCTGGAGGGCCGGCTCCAGGGCCCGAAGTCACTATGGC.